This T cell receptor (beta chain) was sequenced for a study of blood T cell repertoires in COVID-19. Study-wide background: The analysed material was cDNA or gDNA that came from T cells, B-cell-depleted T cells, or PBMCs.

The assay was immunoSEQ multiplex PCR, and TCRdb's table has in-frame clones only and misses some. The table includes roughly 260,000 clones, around 87% detected once. CDR3 length: 15 amino acids. The germline gives CDR1 SNHLY, CDR2 FYNNEI. V lost 3 bases, J lost 3 bases, and 13 bases lay in between. This sequence joins TRBV2 and TRBJ2-3, with D possibly matching TRBD1 (6 bases). The sequenced sample consisted of peripheral blood. This receptor was identified in a woman in her forties or fifties who had recovered from COVID-19. The CDR3 loop is CASSDPQGLTDTQYF. The CDR3 DNA sequence: TGTGCCAGCAGTGACCCACAGGGTTTGACAGATACGCAGTATTTT.